The T cell receptor (beta chain) described here comes from a study of OX40 agonist ivuxolimab in advanced cancers. Study in general: Ivuxolimab, an antibody acting as an agonist of OX40 (CD134), was used to treat patients.

Only in-frame clones appear in the TCRdb table, and some are missing; sequencing was by immunoSEQ multiplex PCR. The profile covers some 74,000 clones, with about 83% appearing a single time and approximately 7% taken by the ten largest. A word on this clone: The target antigen is unknown.

Germline values: CDR1 GTSNPN, CDR2 SVGIG (reference sequence). CDR3 length: 15 residues. V was trimmed by 7 bases and J by 0 bases, leaving 13 bases between them. Study-wide findings and caveats: Compared with others, partial responders at 0.1-3.0 mg/kg displayed clonal expansion among the lowest.

The specimen comprised CD4+ or CD8+ T cells sorted from blood, sampled in a trial of the OX40 agonist ivuxolimab. The genes are TRBV30 and TRBJ2-6, with D possibly being TRBD1 (6 bases). This sequence was found in an adult with an advanced solid tumor such as melanoma, head and neck, liver or kidney cancer. The CDR3 spells CASLWTVSGANVLTF. The CDR3, as DNA: TGTGCCTCGTTATGGACAGTCTCTGGGGCCAACGTCCTGACTTTC.